This T cell receptor beta chain stems from a study of T-cell memory formation after mild COVID-19. Using its own MiXCR run on the 5' RACE reads, TCRdb lists one record per CDR3 protein. Among roughly 250,000 distinct CDR3 sequences listed, over 15% were seen once. With V trimmed by 5 bases and J by 5 bases, 11 bases remained unmatched. The germline V gene encodes CDR1 SGHAT and CDR2 FQNNGV. The CDR3 loop spans 15 amino acids. This clonotype appeared a few times. The receptor was derived from a man aged 18 to 30 who had mild COVID-19 (a few samples of this study predate the infection). Cell type and time point are not known. Sequenced input: PBMCs or a T cell subset sorted from them (not recorded which). V and J are TRBV11-2 and TRBJ2-5, with 7 bases fitting TRBD2. The CDR3 sequence: CASSEVGLVGETQYF. The CDR3 coding sequence is TGTGCCAGCAGCGAAGTCGGACTAGTGGGCGAGACCCAGTACTTC.